A single sample is the source of the 23 T cell receptor beta chains below, sequenced in a study of T cells in Graves' hyperthyroidism and ophthalmopathy. Template material for amplifying TCR beta CDR3 regions consisted of RNA transcripts. HTBI primers drove first-round RT-PCR of the TCR CDR3. TCRdb reprocessed the multiplex PCR reads with MiXCR, giving one entry per CDR3 protein. The sample includes approximately 490,000 distinct CDR3 sequences, 20% to 25% of them seen just once. Sequencing used blood. These receptors all come from a woman in her sixties or seventies with Graves' ophthalmopathy.

The genes are TRBV10-2 and TRBJ1-2, with 8 bases identical to TRBD1. Germline V gene data show CDR1 as WSHSY and CDR2 as SAAADI. V lost 3 bases and J lost 7; bases outside the gene matches: 7. The CDR3 spans 14 residues. CDR3 coding DNA: TGCGCCAGCAGTGAAACAGGGGGACAAACTGGCTACACCTTC. It is translated as CASSETGGQTGYTF.

This clonotype occurred a few times. The chain joins TRBV5-1 to TRBJ2-3; a weak D match, TRBD2 (6 bases). Germline assignment: CDR1 SGHRS and CDR2 YFSETQ. This CDR3 is 13 amino acids long. The germline V and J ends were trimmed by 7 bases and 2 bases, with 11 bases remaining between them. The CDR3 region is CASGRGFTDTQYF. CDR3 nucleotides: TGCGCCAGCGGCCGGGGGTTCACAGATACGCAGTATTTT.

The chain recombines TRBV6-1 with TRBJ2-7; maybe TRBD1 (6 bases). Germline loops: CDR1 MNHNS, CDR2 SASEGT. The CDR3 covers 15 residues. The V and J ends lost 7 bases and 3 bases respectively, with 19 bases between them. This CDR3 reads CASIGPGAPIYEQYF. DNA of the CDR3: TGTGCCAGCATAGGACCAGGGGCCCCCATCTACGAGCAGTACTTC.

This clonotype was counted between two and nine times. The V gene is TRBV20-1, the J gene TRBJ1-4; maybe TRBD1 (6 bases). The CDR3 sequence is 12 residues long. Germline CDR1 is DFQATT and CDR2 is SNEGSKA (reference sequence). Trimming pared 3 bases from V and 7 bases from J, leaving 9 bases between. The CDR3 coding sequence is TGCAGTGCTAGGGGGGCGCGTGAAAAACTGTTTTTT. This sequence encodes CSARGAREKLFF.

This clonotype was counted ten times or more. This chain uses TRBV28 with TRBJ1-1, with 8 bases matching TRBD1. This CDR3 contains 16 residues. V lost 3 bases to trimming and J lost 4 bases; unmatched junction nucleotides: 10. Germline assignment: CDR1 MDHEN and CDR2 SYDVKM. CDR3 residues: CASSFSGTGTFTEAFF. In nucleotides, the CDR3 is TGTGCCAGCAGTTTCTCCGGGACAGGAACTTTCACTGAAGCTTTCTTT.

This clonotype was seen repeatedly, ten times or more. The chain couples TRBV15 to TRBJ1-4; D unclear. Trimming cost V 5 bases and J 4 bases, with 11 bases left between them. Per germline, CDR1 LNHNV and CDR2 YYDKDF (reference sequence). The CDR3 is 14 residues long. In DNA form, the CDR3 reads TGTGCCACCAGCGCGAGGCAGCTTAATGAAAAACTGTTTTTT. Its protein product is CATSARQLNEKLFF.

This clonotype was observed at least ten times. The chain carries TRBV6-5 and TRBJ1-5, with D possibly TRBD1 on 6 matching bases. V lost 2 bases, J lost 2 bases, and 10 bases lay in between. This CDR3 is 15 amino acids long. From germline, CDR1 is MNHEY and CDR2 SVGAGI. CDR3 sequence: CASSYGPGGNQPQHF. CDR3 bases: TGTGCCAGCAGTTACGGCCCAGGGGGCAATCAGCCCCAGCATTTT.

The chain uses TRBV11-2 and TRBJ1-1; perhaps TRBD1 as D (6 bases). V was clipped by 4 bases and J by 1 base, with 10 bases between them. Germline values: CDR1 SGHAT, CDR2 FQNNGV. This CDR3 has 14 amino acids. CDR3 protein: CASSSQQGNTEAFF. The CDR3, as DNA: TGTGCCAGCAGCTCCCAACAGGGGAACACTGAAGCTTTCTTT. Variable domain in full (rest from reference TRBV11-2 and TRBJ1-1): EAGVAQSPRYKIIEKRQSVAFWCNPISGHATLYWYQQILGQGPKLLIQFQNNGVVDDSQLPKDRFSAERLKGVDSTLKIQPAKLEDSAVYLCASSSQQGNTEAFFGQGTRLTVV.

This clonotype was observed at least ten times. The V gene is TRBV11-2, the J gene TRBJ2-5; D may be TRBD2 (6 bases). Deletions cut 3 bases from V and 4 bases from J, with 9 bases between. Germline-derived CDR1 and CDR2 are SGHAT and FQNNGV. CDR3 size: 13 residues. CDR3 region: CASSFAGRETQYF. CDR3 DNA: TGTGCCAGCAGCTTCGCGGGAAGAGAGACCCAGTACTTC.

This clonotype occurred a few times. The chain carries TRBV20-1 and TRBJ2-7; possibly TRBD2 for D (6 bases). Per the germline V gene, CDR1 is DFQATT and CDR2 is SNEGSKA (reference sequence). The CDR3 has 14 residues. V was clipped by 6 bases and J by 3 bases, with 18 bases between them. DNA for the CDR3: TGCAGTGCAGTGCGACTAGAAGTTCTCTACGAGCAGTACTTC. It specifies CSAVRLEVLYEQYF.

This clonotype has ten or more counts. This chain joins TRBV28 and TRBJ1-1; possible D gene TRBD1, 5 bases. The germline gives CDR1 MDHEN, CDR2 SYDVKM. The CDR3 totals 16 residues. The V and J ends lost 7 bases and 2 bases respectively, with 20 bases between them. CDR3 nucleotide sequence: TGTGCCAGCAAGTCCCGCGGAAGACAGCGAAACACTGAAGCTTTCTTT. Protein sequence: CASKSRGRQRNTEAFF.

This clonotype was seen at least ten times. V gene TRBV2 combines with J gene TRBJ2-5; 8 bases line up with TRBD1. Per germline, CDR1 SNHLY and CDR2 FYNNEI. The CDR3 has 14 amino acids. Losses at the gene ends were 4 bases for V and 4 bases for J; bases not matched to a gene: 5. Written as DNA, the CDR3 is TGTGCCAGCAGTGCCACCACAGGGGGAGAGACCCAGTACTTC. Translation gives CASSATTGGETQYF. The whole variable domain, remainder taken from reference TRBV2 and TRBJ2-5, is EPEVTQTPSHQVTQMGQEVILRCVPISNHLYFYWYRQILGQKVEFLVSFYNNEISEKSEIFDDQFSVERPDGSNFTLKIRSTKLEDSAMYFCASSATTGGETQYFGPGTRLLVL.

This rearrangement joins TRBV5-4 to TRBJ2-7, with TRBD2 matching 8 bases. Germline V lookup: CDR1 SGHNT, CDR2 YYREEE (reference sequence). J gave up 3 bases and V 4 bases, and 6 bases lay outside the gene matches. The CDR3 length is 14 residues. The CDR3 coding sequence is TGTGCCAGCAGCCCTACGACTAGCGTCTACGAGCAGTACTTC. This gives the protein CASSPTTSVYEQYF. The full variable domain, with the rest looked up from reference TRBV5-4 and TRBJ2-7, is ETGVTQSPTHLIKTRGQQVTLRCSSQSGHNTVSWYQQALGQGPQFIFQYYREEENGRGNFPPRFSGLQFPNYSSELNVNALELDDSALYLCASSPTTSVYEQYFGPGTRLTVT.

The chain carries TRBV7-3 and TRBJ2-1; D unresolved. V shed 0 bases and J shed 2 bases, with 5 bases lying between them. The germline V gene has CDR1 SGHTA and CDR2 FQGTGA. The CDR3 length is 14 residues. CDR3 nucleotides: TGTGCCAGCAGCTTAACGGGCCCCTACAATGAGCAGTTCTTC. Its protein product is CASSLTGPYNEQFF.

The V gene is TRBV9, the J gene TRBJ1-1; D possibly corresponds to TRBD1 (6 bases). The CDR3 sequence is 16 residues long. Germline V lookup: CDR1 SGDLS, CDR2 YYNGEE. Trimming shortened V by 4 bases and J by 6 bases, and 22 bases separated the two germline ends. The CDR3 reads CASSPQRWGLEAEAFF. In DNA, the CDR3 is TGTGCCAGCAGCCCCCAGAGGTGGGGGCTCGAGGCTGAAGCTTTCTTT.

Written as DNA, the CDR3 is TGTGCCAGTAGGGAGAGGAGCTATAGCACAGATACGCAGTATTTT. This gives the protein CASRERSYSTDTQYF. The rearrangement joins TRBV19 to TRBJ2-3; unclear D gene. V shed 6 bases and J shed 0 bases, with 13 bases lying between them. This CDR3 is 15 amino acids long. Per the germline V gene, CDR1 is LNHDA and CDR2 is SQIVND (reference sequence). Full variable domain (outside the CDR3, taken from reference TRBV19 and TRBJ2-3): DGGITQSPKYLFRKEGQNVTLSCEQNLNHDAMYWYRQDPGQGLRLIYYSQIVNDFQKGDIAEGYSVSREKKESFPLTVTSAQKNPTAFYLCASRERSYSTDTQYFGPGTRLTVL.

This clonotype was seen more than once but under ten times. This sequence joins TRBV6-1 and TRBJ2-7; D remains unclear. V was cut by 8 bases and J by 2 bases, with 16 bases left in between. Germline assignment: CDR1 MNHNS and CDR2 SASEGT. The CDR3 consists of 14 residues. The CDR3: CASGNLAQTYEQYF. In nucleotides, the CDR3 is TGTGCCAGCGGGAATTTAGCCCAGACCTACGAGCAGTACTTC.

This clonotype was detected many times. The chain is built from TRBV12-5 and TRBJ2-7; no definite D call. Per the germline V gene, CDR1 is LGHNT and CDR2 is FRNRAP. V gave up 6 bases and J gave up 2 bases, with 11 bases separating them. The CDR3 runs to 13 residues. The CDR3 nucleotides are TGTGCTAGTGGACCCGGACCCACCTACGAGCAGTACTTC. Protein: CASGPGPTYEQYF.

This clonotype was picked up a small number of times. The rearrangement links TRBV5-1 to TRBJ2-5; 10 bases line up with TRBD2. The CDR3 totals 17 residues. Germline V gene lookup returns CDR1 SGHRS and CDR2 YFSETQ. The trim removed 4 bases at V and 5 bases at J, leaving 14 bases unmatched. The CDR3: CASSRDDSGRRRETQYF. The CDR3 DNA reads TGCGCCAGCAGCCGGGACGATAGCGGGAGGAGGAGGGAGACCCAGTACTTC.

This chain connects TRBV9 to TRBJ2-3; 12 nucleotides line up with TRBD2. Per the germline V gene, CDR1 is SGDLS and CDR2 is YYNGEE. V shed 0 bases, J shed 4 bases, and the junction held 3 bases outside the gene matches. CDR3 length: 16 amino acids. The CDR3 is CASSVELAGGADTQYF. CDR3 DNA sequence: TGTGCCAGCAGCGTAGAACTAGCGGGAGGCGCAGATACGCAGTATTTT.

This clonotype was detected only a few times. The gene calls are TRBV6-1 and TRBJ1-1; D remains ambiguous. The CDR3 spans 14 residues. V was clipped by 7 bases and J by 4 bases, with 16 bases between them. Germline CDR1 reads MNHNS; CDR2 reads SASEGT. This CDR3 is CASKEPDGLTEAFF. The DNA of the CDR3 is TGTGCCAGCAAAGAACCGGACGGCCTCACTGAAGCTTTCTTT.

A few counts support this clonotype. This rearrangement joins TRBV20-1 to TRBJ2-7; 9 bases map to TRBD2. The CDR3 runs 14 residues. Germline V gene sequence: CDR1 DFQATT, CDR2 SNEGSKA (reference sequence). V was clipped by 2 bases and J by 3 bases; unmatched bases: 5. The CDR3 coding sequence is TGCAGTGCTAGATTCCCTAGCGGGATCTACGAGCAGTACTTC. Protein sequence: CSARFPSGIYEQYF.

This chain joins TRBV19 and TRBJ1-2; the match to TRBD1 covers 12 bases. The J segment lost 3 bases and the V segment lost 4 bases, leaving 9 bases of the junction unmatched. The CDR3 totals 17 residues. Germline CDR1 LNHDA, CDR2 SQIVND (reference sequence). CDR3 residues: CASSTRAGTGGDYGYTF. DNA of the CDR3: TGTGCCAGTAGTACCAGAGCCGGGACAGGGGGCGACTATGGCTACACCTTC.